Listed here are 29 T cell receptor beta chains from one sample, sequenced in a study of regulatory T cells in long-lasting Graves disease. Time point noted: persistent/refractory GD, antithyroid drugs over 5 years with positive TRAb. The TCR library was prepared using RNA isolated from PBMCs. Arm-PCR with iRepertoire HTBI primers amplified the CDR3 regions for these TCR beta libraries. TCRdb ran MiXCR on the multiplex PCR reads and lists one entry per CDR3 protein. The sample yields about 290,000 distinct CDR3 sequences, approximately 20% seen once. The sequencing here drew on peripheral blood mononuclear cells (PBMCs), taken when the disease was refractory, from a patient treated with antithyroid drugs. The source of these receptors is a female donor with Graves disease.

This clonotype was seen ten or more times. The rearrangement uses TRBV20-1 and TRBJ2-7, with TRBD2 matching over 7 bases. There are 15 residues in the CDR3. Germline V gene lookup returns CDR1 DFQATT and CDR2 SNEGSKA (reference sequence). DNA for the CDR3: TGCAGCGCTCCAGGGCCTAGCGGTTTCCAAGGGGAGCAGTACTTC. Translation: CSAPGPSGFQGEQYF.

This clonotype was found many times. The gene calls are TRBV7-6 and TRBJ2-7; tentative D call: TRBD1 (5 bases). Trimming stripped 5 bases from V and 0 bases from J, with 11 bases between. From germline, CDR1 is SGHVS and CDR2 FNYEAQ. The CDR3 sequence is 14 residues long. This chain's CDR3 is CASSLGQDSYEQYF. DNA of the CDR3: TGTGCCAGCAGCCTAGGACAAGACTCCTACGAGCAGTACTTC.

This clonotype was detected ten times or more. The rearrangement uses TRBV7-2 and TRBJ2-4, with 8 bases that match TRBD2. Per germline, CDR1 SGHTA and CDR2 FQGNSA. J gave up 6 bases and V 1 base, and 8 bases lay outside the gene matches. There are 16 residues in the CDR3. DNA of the CDR3: TGTGCCAGCAGCTTAGGCTCCTCGGGAGGGGGAAACATTCAGTACTTC. It codes for CASSLGSSGGGNIQYF.

This clonotype has at least ten counts. The chain joins TRBV28 to TRBJ1-1; D remains unclear. Deletions cut 6 bases from V and 5 bases from J, with 16 bases between. Germline assignment: CDR1 MDHEN and CDR2 SYDVKM. The CDR3 runs to 14 residues. As DNA, the CDR3 is TGTGCCAGCAGCACCGGACTTGCGGGGACTGAAGCTTTCTTT. Its protein product is CASSTGLAGTEAFF.

This rearrangement joins TRBV29-1 to TRBJ2-4; 9 bases are a match to TRBD1. V shed 6 bases and J 6 bases; nucleotides not matched to a gene: 12. The germline V gene encodes CDR1 SQVTM and CDR2 ANQGSEA. The CDR3 spans 15 residues. The CDR3 nucleotides are TGCAGCGTGTCCGGGACAGGGTTGGGGGCAAACATTCAGTACTTC. Its protein is CSVSGTGLGANIQYF.

This rearrangement joins TRBV20-1 to TRBJ2-7; 8 bases are a match to TRBD1. V shed 0 bases and J 4 bases; nucleotides not matched to a gene: 5. CDR1 is DFQATT, CDR2 SNEGSKA, per germline (reference sequence). CDR3 length: 14 residues. CDR3 nucleotides: TGCAGTGCTAGAGAGGACAGGGTAGTTTACGAGCAGTACTTC. This gives the protein CSAREDRVVYEQYF.

This clonotype was observed at least ten times. The genes are TRBV20-1 and TRBJ2-5; the D gene is possibly TRBD2 (8 bases). The germline CDR1 and CDR2 sequences are DFQATT and SNEGSKA (reference sequence). There are 15 residues in the CDR3. V was cut by 0 bases and J by 3 bases, with 14 bases left in between. CDR3 in amino acids: CSARDSGTAKETQYF. In nucleotides, the CDR3 is TGCAGTGCTAGAGATAGCGGGACAGCAAAAGAGACCCAGTACTTC.

The rearrangement joins TRBV24-1 to TRBJ2-1; D gene ambiguous. The V gene's germline CDR1 is KGHDR and CDR2 SFDVKD. The CDR3 has 12 residues. V lost 7 bases and J lost 8, with 11 bases in between. CDR3 nucleotides: TGTGCCACCAGGAGCAGTGGGCATGAGCAGTTCTTC. It is translated as CATRSSGHEQFF.

This clonotype was detected a few times. V gene TRBV7-9 combines with J gene TRBJ1-2; D might be TRBD1 (5 bases). V shed 1 base and J shed 1 base, with 22 bases lying between them. This CDR3 spans 19 amino acids. CDR1 is SEHNR, CDR2 FQNEAQ, per germline (reference sequence). The CDR3 bases are TGTGCCAGCAGCTTAGGAGACCCCCGGGGCAGGAACCTTAACTATGGCTACACCTTC. Its translation is CASSLGDPRGRNLNYGYTF.

This chain connects TRBV4-3 to TRBJ1-1; D is perhaps TRBD1 (5 bases). Trimming took off 0 bases at V and 2 bases at J, with 19 bases between the two ends. The length of the CDR3 is 18 residues. Germline loops: CDR1 LGHNA, CDR2 YSLEER. Written as DNA, the CDR3 is TGCGCCAGCAGCCAAGAACGTGCAGGGAAAGGGATAAACACTGAAGCTTTCTTT. This gives the protein CASSQERAGKGINTEAFF.

CDR3 nucleotides: TGTGCCAGCATGGGCAGAAGCACAGATACGCAGTATTTT. Protein product: CASMGRSTDTQYF. The chain couples TRBV27 to TRBJ2-3, with D hard to call. Germline V gives CDR1 MNHEY, CDR2 SMNVEV (reference sequence). This CDR3 has 13 amino acids. V was pared by 7 bases and J by 0 bases, with 8 bases between.

At least ten counts were recorded for this clonotype. CDR3 nucleotides: TGTGCCAGTGGGGTAGCGGGAGGGCCAAGCCCTATCGGGGAGACCCAGTACTTC. Its translation: CASGVAGGPSPIGETQYF. V and J are TRBV27 and TRBJ2-5; 11 bases map to TRBD2. With 9 bases clipped from V and 5 bases from J, the junction kept 20 bases outside the gene matches. Germline CDR1 and CDR2: MNHEY and SMNVEV (reference sequence). This CDR3 has 18 residues.

This clonotype appeared a few times. This chain uses TRBV7-2 with TRBJ2-1; 12 bases align to TRBD2. The CDR3 length is 15 residues. V dropped 4 bases and J dropped 9; count of bases not matched to a gene: 7. Per the germline V gene, CDR1 is SGHTA and CDR2 is FQGNSA. In nucleotides, the CDR3 is TGTGCCAGCAGCTCTGGGACTAGCGGGTTCGGTGAGCAGTTCTTC. It codes for CASSSGTSGFGEQFF.

The genes are TRBV6-2 or TRBV6-3 and TRBJ1-1, with TRBD1 matching over 7 bases. The V gene end was trimmed by 8 bases and the J gene end by 4 bases; junction bases not matched to a gene: 7. The CDR3 has 13 amino acids. In germline, CDR1 is MNHEY, CDR2 SVGEGT. The CDR3 loop is CASETGAGTEAFF. CDR3 nucleotides: TGTGCCAGCGAAACAGGGGCCGGCACTGAAGCTTTCTTT.

This clonotype is a singleton in its sample. The J gene is TRBJ2-2, the V gene TRBV27, with TRBD2 identical over 12 bases. With 4 bases clipped from V and 6 bases from J, the junction kept 6 bases outside the gene matches. The CDR3 contains 16 residues. Germline CDR1 and CDR2: MNHEY and SMNVEV (reference sequence). CDR3 residues: CASSSSGRAWPGELFF. The CDR3 DNA follows: TGTGCCAGCAGTTCTAGCGGGAGGGCCTGGCCCGGGGAGCTGTTTTTT.

The sample holds many counts of this clonotype. The chain uses TRBV28 and TRBJ1-5, with D perhaps matching TRBD1 (6 bases). CDR1 MDHEN and CDR2 SYDVKM come from the germline V gene. This CDR3 has 16 residues. With 0 bases removed from V and 7 bases from J, the gap between germline ends came to 16 bases. CDR3 DNA: TGTGCCAGCAGTTTATGGTCCGGCAGGGGTGGGCAGCCCCAGCATTTT. Amino acid sequence: CASSLWSGRGGQPQHF.

V usage is TRBV6-5 and J usage is TRBJ2-7, with 7 positions matching TRBD1. The V and J ends lost 1 base and 4 bases, in that order; junction bases with no gene match: 13. The germline gives CDR1 MNHEY, CDR2 SVGAGI. The CDR3 is 17 residues long. CDR3 residues: CASSYLGTVGPLYEQYF. CDR3 sequence (DNA): TGTGCCAGCAGTTACTTGGGGACAGTTGGGCCCTTATACGAGCAGTACTTC.

This clonotype came up a few times. The chain couples TRBV16 to TRBJ2-3, with D perhaps TRBD2 (6 bases). Germline V CDR1 and CDR2: KGHSY, FQNENV. The CDR3 spans 13 residues. V was trimmed by 5 bases and J by 4 bases, leaving 10 bases between them. The CDR3 nucleotides are TGTGCCAGCAGCGACGGGGGAGCAGATACGCAGTATTTT. Residues: CASSDGGADTQYF.

This clonotype was recorded many times. The chain combines TRBV28 with TRBJ1-2; 9 positions match TRBD1. Trimming took 4 bases from V and 0 from J; bases not matched to a gene: 9. The CDR3 covers 17 residues. CDR1 is MDHEN and CDR2 is SYDVKM in the germline V gene. The CDR3 sequence is CASSSLGQGETNYGYTF. CDR3 nucleotides: TGTGCCAGCAGTTCCTTGGGACAGGGAGAAACTAACTATGGCTACACCTTC.

This clonotype was counted ten times or more. The chain has TRBV6-1 and TRBJ1-1; D is perhaps TRBD1 (6 bases). Per the germline V gene, CDR1 is MNHNS and CDR2 is SASEGT. The CDR3 has 15 amino acids. The germline V and J ends were trimmed by 4 bases and 4 bases, with 16 bases remaining between them. CDR3 in amino acids: CASSVLRGEGTEAFF. CDR3 bases: TGTGCCAGCAGTGTTTTAAGGGGGGAGGGCACTGAAGCTTTCTTT.

This clonotype has ten or more counts. This chain uses TRBV10-1 with TRBJ2-5, with D possibly matching TRBD2 (7 bases). CDR1 and CDR2 from the germline V gene are WNHNN and SYGVQD (reference sequence). The V and J ends lost 0 bases and 6 bases respectively, with 17 bases between them. This CDR3 is 16 amino acids long. CDR3 region: CASSESKTGGGKTQYF. CDR3 coding DNA: TGCGCCAGCAGTGAGTCGAAGACAGGCGGGGGAAAGACCCAGTACTTC.

The genes are TRBV7-8 and TRBJ1-1, with 7 bases fitting TRBD1. Germline CDR1 reads SGHVS; CDR2 reads FQNEAQ. CDR3 size: 14 residues. The V gene end was trimmed by 5 bases and the J gene end by 2 bases; junction bases not matched to a gene: 5. The chain's CDR3 is CASSHRDSNTEAFF. DNA of the CDR3: TGTGCCAGCAGCCACCGGGACAGCAACACTGAAGCTTTCTTT. Using reference TRBV7-8 and TRBJ1-1 for the parts outside the CDR3, the full variable domain is GAGVSQSPRYKVAKRGQDVALRCDPISGHVSLFWYQQALGQGPEFLTYFQNEAQLDKSGLPSDRFFAERPEGSVSTLKIQRTQQEDSAVYLCASSHRDSNTEAFFGQGTRLTVV.

The gene calls are TRBV11-2 and TRBJ2-3; D uncertain. Trimming removed 2 bases at V and 2 bases at J, with 14 bases between. Germline CDR1 is SGHAT and CDR2 is FQNNGV. The CDR3 length is 16 residues. The CDR3 protein is CASSLTEYNPTDTQYF. CDR3 coding DNA: TGTGCCAGCAGCTTAACTGAGTATAATCCCACAGATACGCAGTATTTT.

This clonotype was counted ten times or more. V and J are TRBV2 and TRBJ2-4; no definite D call. Trimming shortened V by 4 bases and J by 0 bases, and 7 bases separated the two germline ends. The germline V gene has CDR1 SNHLY and CDR2 FYNNEI. CDR3 length equals 14 residues. CDR3 residues: CASSVNRAKNIQYF. CDR3 DNA: TGTGCCAGCAGTGTTAACAGAGCCAAAAACATTCAGTACTTC.

The rearrangement links TRBV11-2 to TRBJ2-7; D may be TRBD1 (5 bases). Germline loops: CDR1 SGHAT, CDR2 FQNNGV. The V and J ends lost 5 bases and 2 bases respectively, with 16 bases between them. The CDR3 is made up of 15 amino acids. The CDR3 sequence is CASSRNQGLAYEQYF. As DNA, the CDR3 is TGTGCCAGCAGCCGAAACCAGGGTCTCGCCTACGAGCAGTACTTC.

This clonotype came up a few times. This rearrangement joins TRBV28 to TRBJ2-3, with 9 bases aligning to TRBD2. Germline V gene lookup returns CDR1 MDHEN and CDR2 SYDVKM. The junction had 9 bases not matched to a gene; V was cut back by 2 bases and J by 9 bases. The CDR3 length is 15 residues. DNA for the CDR3: TGTGCCAGCAGTTTACCTTTAGCGGGAGCCCAAACGCAGTATTTT. It specifies CASSLPLAGAQTQYF.

This clonotype was seen a few times. The V gene is TRBV28, the J gene TRBJ2-2; either TRBD1 or TRBD2 may fit D (6 bases each). The CDR3 runs 16 residues. Between the trimmed V and J ends, which lost 5 bases and 2 bases, there was a span of 15 bases. The germline gives CDR1 MDHEN, CDR2 SYDVKM. In DNA, the CDR3 is TGTGCCAGCAGTCCCATAGGGGGGAGAAACACCGGGGAGCTGTTTTTT. Its protein product is CASSPIGGRNTGELFF.

This clonotype was counted at least ten times. The CDR3 DNA reads as TGTGCCAGCAGCTCCGGGACAGGGGGGTCTGGCTACACCTTC. It codes for CASSSGTGGSGYTF. V usage is TRBV28 and J usage is TRBJ1-2; the match to TRBD1 covers 11 bases. There are 14 residues in the CDR3. CDR1 and CDR2 from the germline V gene are MDHEN and SYDVKM. V trimming: 6 bases; J trimming: 7 bases; junction bases outside the gene matches: 7.

Ten or more counts support this clonotype. The chain combines TRBV28 with TRBJ1-2, with 9 bases identical to TRBD1. The CDR3 contains 14 residues. The ends lost 7 bases at V and 2 bases at J; junction bases unmatched: 5. The V gene's germline CDR1 is MDHEN and CDR2 SYDVKM. CDR3 in amino acids: CASTPGTGNYGYTF. The CDR3 coding sequence is TGTGCCAGCACCCCGGGGACAGGGAACTATGGCTACACCTTC.